Listed here are 7 T cell receptor beta chains from one sample, sequenced in a study of blood T cell repertoires in COVID-19. TCRdb keeps only in-frame clones here, not all; method: immunoSEQ multiplex PCR. The sample shows fewer than 400,000 clones, around 87% of them seen only once. Sequencing was done on a sample of peripheral blood. These receptors originate from a human donor in a cohort sampled during active COVID-19.

The count of this clone is one. V is TRBV20-1 and J is TRBJ2-2; the D gene is possibly TRBD2 (5 bases). The CDR3 totals 14 residues. V was trimmed by 3 bases and J by 1 base, leaving 9 bases between them. Germline V gene data show CDR1 as DFQATT and CDR2 as SNEGSKA (reference sequence). CDR3 sequence (DNA): TGCAGTGCTAGTCCTAGCTTGAACACCGGGGAGCTGTTTTTT. It encodes CSASPSLNTGELFF.

V usage is TRBV7-9 and J usage is TRBJ1-3, with TRBD1 identical over 7 bases. Looked up from germline, CDR1 is SEHNR and CDR2 is FQNEAQ (reference sequence). The V and J ends lost 5 bases and 2 bases, in that order; junction bases with no gene match: 9. CDR3 length: 16 amino acids. The CDR3 DNA is TGTGCCAGCAGCCTGCCAGGGGGGTTGACTGGAAACACCATATATTTT. Translation: CASSLPGGLTGNTIYF.

V usage is TRBV4-1 and J usage is TRBJ2-1; TRBD2 matches at 11 bases. The CDR3 length is 18 residues. The germline gives CDR1 MGHRA, CDR2 YSYEKL. The J segment lost 0 bases and the V segment lost 5 bases, leaving 9 bases of the junction unmatched. The CDR3 coding sequence is TGCGCCAGCAGCTTTCGACTAGCGGGGCCCCTCTCCTACAATGAGCAGTTCTTC. It encodes CASSFRLAGPLSYNEQFF.

A single count supports this clone. This sequence joins TRBV6-1 and TRBJ1-6; D uncertain. V lost 2 bases, J lost 6 bases, and 8 bases lay in between. Germline CDR1 is MNHNS and CDR2 is SASEGT. CDR3 length equals 14 residues. As DNA, the CDR3 is TGTGCCAGCAGTGAACAATGGAGTAATTCACCCCTCCACTTT. Protein sequence: CASSEQWSNSPLHF.

The CDR3 reads CASSPSGGEANEKLFF. In nucleotides, the CDR3 is TGTGCCAGCAGCCCCTCAGGGGGCGAAGCTAATGAAAAACTGTTTTTT. The genes are TRBV5-4 and TRBJ1-4; 8 bases are shared with TRBD1. The CDR3 extends over 16 amino acids. Looked up from germline, CDR1 is SGHNT and CDR2 is YYREEE (reference sequence). V was clipped by 4 bases and J by 3 bases; unmatched bases: 8.

The chain uses TRBV5-1 and TRBJ2-5; 7 bases align to TRBD2. The CDR3 has 16 residues. Germline V gene lookup returns CDR1 SGHRS and CDR2 YFSETQ. J lost 7 bases, V lost 2 bases, and 14 bases had no gene match. The CDR3 loop reads CASSFSQAGTGGTQYF. The CDR3 DNA is TGCGCCAGCAGCTTCTCCCAGGCGGGTACGGGGGGGACCCAGTACTTC.

The V call is TRBV18, the J call TRBJ2-3; D possibly corresponds to TRBD1 (5 bases). The CDR3 consists of 15 residues. Trimming removed 2 bases from V and 6 bases from J, with 15 bases in between. Germline CDR1 is KGHSH and CDR2 is LQKENI. CDR3 nucleotides: TGTGCCAGCTCACCAGACCGACAGCCAAGGGATACGCAGTATTTT. Its translation is CASSPDRQPRDTQYF. Looking up the rest from reference TRBV18 and TRBJ2-3 gives the full variable domain: NAGVMQNPRHLVRRRGQEARLRCSPMKGHSHVYWYRQLPEEGLKFMVYLQKENIIDESGMPKERFSAEFPKEGPSILRIQQVVRGDSAAYFCASSPDRQPRDTQYFGPGTRLTVL.